This T cell receptor beta chain was observed in a study of vaccination and CD4 T cells after COVID-19. Study-wide context: Samples taken post-COVID came a median around 96 days after diagnosis, ranging from 35 to 161.

Study-wide results and caveats: In median terms, SARS-CoV-2-reactive clonotypes went from about 20 to 38, a nonsignificant rise.

Sequenced with the Oncomine TCR Beta short-read assay was DNA taken from cultured CD4+ T cells. TCRdb re-derived calls from the PCR reads in MiXCR, one entry per CDR3 protein. The top ten hold 15% to 20% of the sample, which has over 11,000 distinct CDR3 sequences, approximately 60% seen once. Points on this clonotype: Its specificity is unknown.

Losses at the gene ends were 0 bases for V and 0 bases for J; bases not matched to a gene: 13. The germline V gene has CDR1 MNHEY and CDR2 SVGAGI. CDR3 length equals 19 residues. Treatment of the sample: roughly 10-day PBMC culture with coronavirus spike peptide pools or control peptides (ViraFEST assay). The chain couples TRBV6-5 to TRBJ1-2; TRBD1 matches 7 bases. Source material: CD4+ T cells from blood, cultured in vitro. The TCR sequence derives from a human donor who had recovered from COVID-19. CDR3 DNA sequence: TGTGCCAGCAGTTACTCCTCCCATATTGAACAGGGGACTAACTATGGCTACACCTTC. Amino acid sequence: CASSYSSHIEQGTNYGYTF.